The 21 T cell receptor beta chains below all came from one sample that was sequenced in a study of T cell responses to AZD1222 COVID-19 vaccine (dated by TCRdb to the early 2020s). This sample's time point label indicates: about 28 days (+/-7) after the second vaccine dose. Taken with the paper, the label for treatment or condition translates to: meningococcal conjugate vaccine given as trial control. Libraries were prepared through the immunoSEQ multiplex PCR assay. TCRdb mirrors the immuneACCESS table, restricted to in-frame sequences. Some clones are absent from its copies; in checked studies, under half trace to an unresolved V gene, and the reason for the others is unknown. A total of approximately 130,000 clones appear in this sample, about 82% of them only once. The ten largest make up 7.9% of the sample. Sequencing was performed on peripheral blood, taken 28 days after the second dose of the MenACWY control vaccine. These receptors originate from an adult who received the MenACWY meningococcal vaccine as a control.

CDR3 sequence (DNA): TGTGCCAGCAGTTACACAGGGGGATCCGGGGAGCTGTTTTTT. Translated: CASSYTGGSGELFF. The chain combines TRBV6-5 with TRBJ2-2; 8 bases align to TRBD1. V lost 2 bases and J lost 6; bases outside the gene matches: 2. The CDR3 loop spans 14 amino acids. Looked up from germline, CDR1 is MNHEY and CDR2 is SVGAGI.

The chain joins TRBV9 to TRBJ1-2; 8 bases align to TRBD1. The CDR3 has 14 amino acids. After removal of 4 bases from V and 7 bases from J, the junction contained 9 bases not matched to a gene. CDR1 is SGDLS and CDR2 is YYNGEE in the germline V gene. This chain's CDR3 is CASSHRTGGSGYTF. The CDR3 region has the DNA TGTGCCAGCAGCCATAGAACAGGGGGTAGTGGCTACACCTTC.

V and J are TRBV27 and TRBJ2-5; TRBD2 agrees at 11 bases. V lost 7 bases, J lost 6 bases, and 7 bases stayed unmatched. Germline CDR1 MNHEY, CDR2 SMNVEV (reference sequence). CDR3 length: 14 residues. The CDR3 loop is CASKGASGRQTQYF. Here the CDR3 DNA reads TGTGCCAGCAAAGGAGCTAGCGGGAGGCAGACCCAGTACTTC.

This clone has more than one count but fewer than ten. The chain carries TRBV19 and TRBJ2-3, with D tentatively TRBD1 (5 bases). There are 9 residues in the CDR3. Germline V gene lookup returns CDR1 LNHDA and CDR2 SQIVND (reference sequence). CDR3 in DNA: TGTCTTAGGGGAGATACGCAGTATTTT. It encodes CLRGDTQYF. Supplemented by reference TRBV19 and TRBJ2-3, the full variable domain reads DGGITQSPKYLFRKEGQNVTLSCEQNLNHDAMYWYRQDPGQGLRLIYYSQIVNDFQKGDIAEGYSVSREKKESFPLTVTSAQKNPTAFYLCLRGDTQYFGPGTRLTVL.

The chain uses TRBV27 and TRBJ2-7; 8 nucleotides align to TRBD2. With 3 bases clipped from V and 5 bases from J, the junction kept 9 bases outside the gene matches. Germline V lookup: CDR1 MNHEY, CDR2 SMNVEV (reference sequence). This CDR3 spans 15 amino acids. CDR3 in DNA: TGTGCCAGCAGTTTCCAGCGGGAGTCGGTCCACGAGCAGTACTTC. It encodes CASSFQRESVHEQYF.

This chain links TRBV6-5 with TRBJ2-2; D is perhaps TRBD1 (5 bases). V lost 4 bases and J lost 1, with 10 bases in between. The germline CDR1 and CDR2 sequences are MNHEY and SVGAGI. This CDR3 is 15 amino acids long. In DNA form, the CDR3 reads TGTGCCAGCAGTTTCCAGGGCGTGAACACCGGGGAGCTGTTTTTT. Translating it yields CASSFQGVNTGELFF.

This clone was picked up many times. This chain connects TRBV12-3 or TRBV12-4 to TRBJ1-2; D not resolved. Trimming pared 2 bases from V and 8 bases from J, leaving 9 bases between. The CDR3 is 12 residues long. The CDR3 nucleotides are TGTGCCAGCAGTTTAAACGTTGGCGGCTACACCTTC. Its protein product is CASSLNVGGYTF.

In this sample, this clone turned up a few times. This chain uses TRBV2 with TRBJ1-1; no definite D call. The V end lost 2 bases, the J end lost 6 bases, and 7 bases lay between the germline ends. The length of the CDR3 is 12 residues. CDR1 and CDR2 (germline): SNHLY, FYNNEI. Here the CDR3 DNA reads TGTGCCAGCAGTGAAAATTCTCCTGAAGCTTTCTTT. Amino acids: CASSENSPEAFF.

The CDR3 sequence: CASSSGAGGRADTQYF. The CDR3 coding sequence is TGTGCCAGCAGTTCCGGGGCAGGGGGCCGAGCAGATACGCAGTATTTT. The genes are TRBV5-8 and TRBJ2-3, with 8 bases fitting TRBD1. The V segment lost 5 bases and the J segment 4 bases; nucleotides outside the gene matches: 12. The germline gives CDR1 SGHTS, CDR2 YDEGEE. This CDR3 is 16 amino acids long.

This clone showed up just once. This rearrangement joins TRBV11-2 to TRBJ2-2; D is tentatively TRBD1 or TRBD2 (7 bases each). Germline-derived CDR1 and CDR2 are SGHAT and FQNNGV. This CDR3 is 15 amino acids long. V lost 7 bases and J 7 bases, leaving 19 bases between the germline ends. The CDR3 spells CASTQQTGRVGELFF. For the CDR3, the DNA is TGTGCCAGCACCCAACAGACAGGGAGGGTCGGGGAGCTGTTTTTT. Filled out from reference TRBV11-2 and TRBJ2-2, the complete variable domain reads EAGVAQSPRYKIIEKRQSVAFWCNPISGHATLYWYQQILGQGPKLLIQFQNNGVVDDSQLPKDRFSAERLKGVDSTLKIQPAKLEDSAVYLCASTQQTGRVGELFFGEGSRLTVL.

This rearrangement joins TRBV5-1 to TRBJ2-5, with D tentatively TRBD2 (5 bases). The V end was cut by 0 bases, the J end by 2 bases, with 11 bases between. The CDR3 length is 15 residues. Germline V CDR1 and CDR2: SGHRS, YFSETQ. The CDR3 DNA sequence: TGCGCCAGCAGCTTGGGGCTCCCGGGGCAAGAGACCCAGTACTTC. This gives the protein CASSLGLPGQETQYF.

This chain joins TRBV28 and TRBJ1-1, with D perhaps TRBD1 (6 bases). Germline V gives CDR1 MDHEN, CDR2 SYDVKM. The CDR3 loop spans 15 amino acids. Trimming took 4 bases from V and 7 from J, leaving 19 bases between them. CDR3 bases: TGTGCCAGCAGTTCTGCGGGGGCCCGGCTGTATGAAGCTTTCTTT. Translating it yields CASSSAGARLYEAFF.

The genes are TRBV11-3 and TRBJ2-1; 11 bases are a match to TRBD2. Germline V gene sequence: CDR1 SGHNT, CDR2 YENEEA. CDR3 length: 15 residues. V trimming: 1 base; J trimming: 5 bases; junction bases outside the gene matches: 1. For the CDR3, the DNA is TGTGCCAGCAGCTTAGTACTAGCGGGAGACAATGAGCAGTTCTTC. It is translated as CASSLVLAGDNEQFF. The whole variable domain, remainder taken from reference TRBV11-3 and TRBJ2-1, is EAGVVQSPRYKIIEKKQPVAFWCNPISGHNTLYWYLQNLGQGPELLIRYENEEAVDDSQLPKDRFSAERLKGVDSTLKIQPAELGDSAVYLCASSLVLAGDNEQFFGPGTRLTVL.

This chain links TRBV5-6 with TRBJ1-3; D is uncertain. V was cut by 4 bases and J by 4 bases, with 12 bases left in between. Germline V lookup: CDR1 SGHDT, CDR2 YYEEEE. The CDR3 spans 14 residues. CDR3 bases: TGTGCCAGCAGCGTGGACGTGATGGGAAACACCATATATTTT. Protein sequence: CASSVDVMGNTIYF.

The chain couples TRBV7-9 to TRBJ1-2; D might be TRBD1 (6 bases). This CDR3 is 13 amino acids long. V lost 8 bases and J lost 3, with 13 bases in between. In germline, CDR1 is SEHNR, CDR2 FQNEAQ (reference sequence). CDR3 region: CASGGPTDYGYTF. CDR3 DNA sequence: TGTGCCAGCGGGGGGCCGACAGACTATGGCTACACCTTC.

The V call is TRBV7-2, the J call TRBJ2-1; perhaps TRBD2 as D (6 bases). The germline V gene has CDR1 SGHTA and CDR2 FQGNSA. Trimming stripped 4 bases from V and 1 base from J, with 20 bases between. The CDR3 is made up of 18 amino acids. The CDR3 DNA follows: TGTGCCAGCAGCTCTCCACTACATGGGGGGATTTCCTACAATGAGCAGTTCTTC. Amino acids: CASSSPLHGGISYNEQFF.

J is TRBJ1-6 and V is TRBV11-3; a possible D gene is TRBD1 (5 bases). Germline values: CDR1 SGHNT, CDR2 YENEEA. The V and J ends lost 5 bases and 2 bases respectively, with 7 bases between them. The CDR3 contains 14 residues. This chain's CDR3 is CASSVTAYNSPLHF. The CDR3 DNA sequence: TGTGCCAGCAGCGTGACAGCCTATAATTCACCCCTCCACTTT.

The rearrangement joins TRBV2 to TRBJ2-5, with TRBD1 identical over 7 bases. The CDR3 loop spans 15 amino acids. Losses at the gene ends were 6 bases for V and 5 bases for J; bases not matched to a gene: 12. Germline lookup yields CDR1 SNHLY and CDR2 FYNNEI. DNA for the CDR3: TGTGCCAGCAGATCGGGACAGATCAGGTTCGAGACCCAGTACTTC. Its protein is CASRSGQIRFETQYF. The complete variable domain, with remaining parts taken from reference TRBV2 and TRBJ2-5, reads EPEVTQTPSHQVTQMGQEVILRCVPISNHLYFYWYRQILGQKVEFLVSFYNNEISEKSEIFDDQFSVERPDGSNFTLKIRSTKLEDSAMYFCASRSGQIRFETQYFGPGTRLLVL.

The rearrangement uses TRBV7-2 and TRBJ1-2; the match to TRBD1 covers 9 bases. Trimming cost V 5 bases and J 6 bases; bases outside gene matches: 13. This CDR3 has 16 residues. Germline assignment: CDR1 SGHTA and CDR2 FQGNSA. Here the CDR3 reads CASSPTRQGGTNGYTF. Written as DNA, the CDR3 is TGTGCCAGCAGCCCCACACGACAGGGGGGGACCAATGGCTACACCTTC.

V is TRBV11-3 and J is TRBJ2-5; no clear D. The V gene lost 0 bases and the J gene lost 5 bases, with 4 bases spanning the gap. This CDR3 is built from 12 residues. Germline CDR1 reads SGHNT; CDR2 reads YENEEA. CDR3 region: CASSLEGETQYF. CDR3 nucleotides: TGTGCCAGCAGCTTAGAAGGGGAGACCCAGTACTTC.

The rearrangement links TRBV12-3 or TRBV12-4 to TRBJ2-7; the D is unclear. CDR3 length: 12 amino acids. V lost 6 bases and J lost 5, with 11 bases in between. CDR3 in DNA: TGTGCCAGCAGGGGGATTGCCGACGAGCAGTACTTC. Translating it yields CASRGIADEQYF.